These T cell receptor beta chains were read from a single sample in a study of T cell responses to AZD1222 COVID-19 vaccine. Produced via immunoSEQ multiplex PCR; TCRdb's table is partial and in-frame only. The data contain 45,000 to 55,000 clones, around 80% of them seen just once; the ten biggest clones take up more than 8.5%. Here the sequenced sample was peripheral blood, taken on day 0 of AZD1222 vaccination. The receptor source for this set is an adult in good health. CDR3s include the opening cysteine and the closing phenylalanine or tryptophan. Each record gives: J gene, V gene, clone size, D gene, CDR3 DNA, CDR3 protein. D genes are given only for firm matches. Some rows have no size entry. The others give once, few or many, or a class for an expanded clone.

j_gene: TRBJ2-1
v_gene: TRBV5-4
abundance: NA
d_gene: NA
CDR3nt: TGTGCCAGCAGCTTGGACCCAGGAAGAAATGAGCAGTTCTTC
CDR3aa: CASSLDPGRNEQFF

j_gene: TRBJ2-7
v_gene: TRBV3-1/TRBV3-2
abundance: NA
d_gene: NA
CDR3nt: TGTGCCAGCAGCCAAGATAGTTGGGCAGGGAGGTCCTACGAGCAGTACTTC
CDR3aa: CASSQDSWAGRSYEQYF

j_gene: TRBJ1-2
v_gene: TRBV5-4
abundance: NA
d_gene: NA
CDR3nt: TGTGCCAGCATCCTCTCCGGGGACGGATCTAACTATGGCTACACCTTC
CDR3aa: CASILSGDGSNYGYTF

j_gene: TRBJ2-5
v_gene: TRBV18
abundance: NA
d_gene: TRBD1
CDR3nt: TGTGCCAGCTCACCACCCGGACAGGGCTGGGAGACCCAGTACTTC
CDR3aa: CASSPPGQGWETQYF

j_gene: TRBJ1-5
v_gene: TRBV7-2
abundance: NA
d_gene: TRBD1
CDR3nt: TGTGCCAGCAGCCAATACCAGGGGGCTGGCAATCAGCCCCAGCATTTT
CDR3aa: CASSQYQGAGNQPQHF

j_gene: TRBJ2-2
v_gene: TRBV7-8
abundance: few
d_gene: NA
CDR3nt: TGTGCCAGCAGCTTAGGACGGGTGAACACCGGGGAGCTGTTTTTT
CDR3aa: CASSLGRVNTGELFF

j_gene: TRBJ2-7
v_gene: TRBV30
abundance: NA
d_gene: NA
CDR3nt: TGTGCCTGGGGGACGTTACCCTACGAGCAGTACTTC
CDR3aa: CAWGTLPYEQYF

j_gene: TRBJ2-3
v_gene: TRBV18
abundance: NA
d_gene: NA
CDR3nt: TGTGCCAGCTCACCACCGGCGGAGCAAAGTACGCAGTATTTT
CDR3aa: CASSPPAEQSTQYF

j_gene: TRBJ2-1
v_gene: TRBV25-1
abundance: once
d_gene: NA
CDR3nt: TGTGCCAGCAGTACGTACAATGAGCAGTTCTTC
CDR3aa: CASSTYNEQFF

j_gene: TRBJ2-7
v_gene: TRBV5-4
abundance: NA
d_gene: TRBD2
CDR3nt: TGTGCCAGCAGCCTAATGGTGAGCGGGGGGTCCGGCGAGCAGTACTTC
CDR3aa: CASSLMVSGGSGEQYF

j_gene: TRBJ2-1
v_gene: TRBV7-2
abundance: NA
d_gene: TRBD2
CDR3nt: TGTGCCAGCAGCCTCGGACTAGGGACTTTAGATGAGCAGTTCTTC
CDR3aa: CASSLGLGTLDEQFF

j_gene: TRBJ2-2
v_gene: TRBV4-3
abundance: NA
d_gene: TRBD1
CDR3nt: TGCGCCAGCAGCGAAACCGGGACAGTGAACACCGGGAAGCTGTTTTTT
CDR3aa: CASSETGTVNTGKLFF

j_gene: TRBJ1-6
v_gene: TRBV27
abundance: NA
d_gene: TRBD1
CDR3nt: TGTGCCAGCGGAGAGGGGGCGCGGGGTAATTCACCCCTCCACTTT
CDR3aa: CASGEGARGNSPLHF

j_gene: TRBJ1-2
v_gene: TRBV29-1
abundance: NA
d_gene: NA
CDR3nt: TGCAGCGTGATCTCTGCTAACTATGGCTACACCTTC
CDR3aa: CSVISANYGYTF

j_gene: TRBJ2-7
v_gene: TRBV6-5
abundance: NA
d_gene: TRBD2
CDR3nt: TGTGCCAGCAGTTACACCGGGACTAGCGGGGCCGAGCAGTACTTC
CDR3aa: CASSYTGTSGAEQYF

j_gene: TRBJ1-2
v_gene: TRBV7-2
abundance: NA
d_gene: TRBD1
CDR3nt: TGTGCCAGCAGCCTTAAGGGGGCGGCCGCTAACTATGGCTACACCTTC
CDR3aa: CASSLKGAAANYGYTF

j_gene: TRBJ2-1
v_gene: TRBV3-1/TRBV3-2
abundance: few
d_gene: NA
CDR3nt: TGTGCCAGCAGCGAATACTACAATGAGCAGTTCTTC
CDR3aa: CASSEYYNEQFF

j_gene: TRBJ1-2
v_gene: TRBV30
abundance: NA
d_gene: TRBD1
CDR3nt: TGTGCCTGGAGTGCAACAGGGGCCTATGGCTACACCTTC
CDR3aa: CAWSATGAYGYTF

j_gene: TRBJ2-7
v_gene: TRBV19
abundance: NA
d_gene: NA
CDR3nt: TGTGCCAGTAGGGATTTGACCTCCTACGAGCAGTACTTC
CDR3aa: CASRDLTSYEQYF